The 18 T cell receptor beta chains given below trace back to one sample, sequenced in a study of cytomegalovirus exposure and HLA in healthy donors. With 60 Vbeta and 13 Jbeta primers, the PCR was carried out. TCRdb's table, derived via immunoSEQ multiplex PCR, lists solely in-frame clones and lacks some. In the table there are roughly 100,000 clones, over 70% of which are singletons. Sequencing used PBMCs. The receptors originated from a man in his forties in good health and CMV-seronegative.

The chain has TRBV27 and TRBJ2-7; a weak D match, TRBD2 (5 bases). The V end was cut by 7 bases, the J end by 0 bases, with 22 bases between. In germline, CDR1 is MNHEY, CDR2 SMNVEV (reference sequence). CDR3 size: 17 residues. DNA of the CDR3: TGTGCCAGCAAGGAGGAGCGGAAAAGGGCCCGCTCCTACGAGCAGTACTTC. It specifies CASKEERKRARSYEQYF.

The chain joins TRBV7-9 to TRBJ2-7; D gene uncertain. Deletions cut 3 bases from V and 1 base from J, with 7 bases between. Germline loops: CDR1 SEHNR, CDR2 FQNEAQ (reference sequence). The CDR3 is 13 residues long. The CDR3 DNA reads as TGTGCCAGCAGCTTGAGCCTATCCTACGAGCAGTACTTC. Protein: CASSLSLSYEQYF.

The rearrangement joins TRBV5-5 to TRBJ2-7; 8 nucleotides line up with TRBD1. The CDR3 extends over 15 amino acids. With V trimmed by 4 bases and J by 0 bases, 6 bases remained unmatched. Germline V gene sequence: CDR1 SGHKS, CDR2 YYEKEE (reference sequence). The CDR3 is CASSQGATNSYEQYF. The CDR3 DNA reads TGTGCCAGCAGCCAGGGGGCAACGAACTCCTACGAGCAGTACTTC.

The chain recombines TRBV7-2 with TRBJ1-2, with 11 bases fitting TRBD1. Germline V lookup: CDR1 SGHTA, CDR2 FQGNSA. With 5 bases clipped from V and 3 bases from J, the junction kept 11 bases outside the gene matches. CDR3 length equals 17 residues. In DNA, the CDR3 is TGTGCCAGCAGCCCCTATGCCAGGACAGGGGGCGACTATGGCTACACCTTC. It codes for CASSPYARTGGDYGYTF.

The rearrangement links TRBV9 to TRBJ1-1, with D possibly matching TRBD1 (5 bases). CDR1 SGDLS and CDR2 YYNGEE come from the germline V gene. Trimming took off 0 bases at V and 4 bases at J, with 19 bases between the two ends. CDR3 length: 17 residues. The CDR3 spells CASSVASGGYMSTEAFF. CDR3 bases: TGTGCCAGCAGCGTAGCTTCTGGGGGGTACATGAGCACTGAAGCTTTCTTT.

This chain connects TRBV7-2 to TRBJ2-1, with a tentative D call TRBD2 (6 bases). This CDR3 is built from 17 residues. Trimming cost V 7 bases and J 0 bases, with 19 bases left between them. Germline values: CDR1 SGHTA, CDR2 FQGNSA. The CDR3 reads CASTPTTTGLSYNEQFF. In DNA form, the CDR3 reads TGTGCCAGCACCCCTACCACAACGGGACTCTCCTACAATGAGCAGTTCTTC. The variable domain in full, with the rest retrieved from reference TRBV7-2 and TRBJ2-1, is GAGVSQSPSNKVTEKGKDVELRCDPISGHTALYWYRQSLGQGLEFLIYFQGNSAPDKSGLPSDRFSAERTGGSVSTLTIQRTQQEDSAVYLCASTPTTTGLSYNEQFFGPGTRLTVL.

Concerning this clone: Other DNA sequences in the sample encode the same CDR3. V and J are TRBV27 and TRBJ2-7; the match to TRBD2 covers 7 bases. Trimming removed 2 bases from V and 2 bases from J; junction bases left unmatched: 0. The CDR3 has 13 residues. Germline assignment: CDR1 MNHEY and CDR2 SMNVEV (reference sequence). The CDR3 region has the DNA TGTGCCAGCAGTTTACGGGGGGCCTACGAGCAGTACTTC. Translating gives CASSLRGAYEQYF.

The chain carries TRBV11-2 and TRBJ1-2; TRBD1 agrees at 7 bases. V shed 4 bases and J 6 bases; nucleotides not matched to a gene: 5. Germline CDR1 and CDR2: SGHAT and FQNNGV. CDR3 length equals 13 residues. The CDR3 DNA sequence: TGTGCCAGCAGCTCTCCGGACAGGAATGGCTACACCTTC. Its protein product is CASSSPDRNGYTF.

This rearrangement joins TRBV4-2 to TRBJ2-7; D unclear. Germline CDR1 reads LGHNA; CDR2 reads YNFKEQ. Trimming stripped 2 bases from V and 0 bases from J, with 14 bases between. The CDR3 runs 16 residues. The CDR3: CASSQYAVTPSYEQYF. In nucleotides, the CDR3 is TGTGCCAGCAGCCAATATGCGGTCACCCCCTCCTACGAGCAGTACTTC.

The chain joins TRBV11-2 to TRBJ1-1, with D possibly being TRBD1 (5 bases). The V gene's germline CDR1 is SGHAT and CDR2 FQNNGV. The CDR3 extends over 15 amino acids. Trimming removed 7 bases from V and 1 base from J, with 16 bases in between. The CDR3 bases are TGTGCCAGCACCAGCCATTATAGGGGGAACACTGAAGCTTTCTTT. Its protein product is CASTSHYRGNTEAFF.

This chain links TRBV6-5 with TRBJ2-5; TRBD1 is a possible D gene (6 bases). With the DNA end fitting TRBJ2-7 better, the J assignment may be wrong. This CDR3 comprises 14 residues. Germline CDR1 is MNHEY and CDR2 is SVGAGI. Written as DNA, the CDR3 is TGTGCCAGCAGGTTACCGGGACAAAACTACGAGCAGTACTTC. This encodes CASRLPGQNYEQYF.

The DNA for the CDR3 is TGCAGCGTTGAGGTGATCTCCCCCAGTGGCTACACCTTC. Amino acid sequence: CSVEVISPSGYTF. The V and J genes are TRBV29-1 and TRBJ1-2; no clear D. CDR3 length: 13 amino acids. Germline-derived CDR1 and CDR2 are SQVTM and ANQGSEA. Trimming took off 3 bases at V and 7 bases at J, with 15 bases between the two ends.

The rearrangement links TRBV11-2 to TRBJ2-5; D not certain. The V gene lost 5 bases and the J gene lost 5 bases, with 12 bases spanning the gap. The germline V gene has CDR1 SGHAT and CDR2 FQNNGV. The CDR3 runs to 13 residues. The CDR3 region is CASSPGPWETQYF. For the CDR3, the DNA is TGTGCCAGCAGCCCTGGGCCATGGGAGACCCAGTACTTC.

CDR3 DNA sequence: TGCAGCGTTATTGGGACAGGGGGTTGGGGCTATGGCTACACCTTC. Amino acids: CSVIGTGGWGYGYTF. This rearrangement joins TRBV29-1 to TRBJ1-2; 11 positions agree with TRBD1. The CDR3 covers 15 residues. The V segment lost 5 bases and the J segment 4 bases; nucleotides outside the gene matches: 9. Germline CDR1 SQVTM, CDR2 ANQGSEA.

V usage is TRBV10-2 and J usage is TRBJ1-5, with 7 bases lining up with TRBD1. V lost 7 bases to trimming and J lost 3 bases; unmatched junction nucleotides: 6. This CDR3 contains 14 residues. The germline V gene encodes CDR1 WSHSY and CDR2 SAAADI. The CDR3 region has the DNA TGCGCCAGCACCATACAGGGGCTCAATCAGCCCCAGCATTTT. Translation: CASTIQGLNQPQHF.

To note about this clone: This sample also contains other DNA sequences that code for the same CDR3. The chain recombines TRBV7-3 with TRBJ1-5; the match to TRBD1 covers 7 bases. Unmatched junction bases numbered 2, after V lost 0 bases and J lost 6 bases. Germline V gene sequence: CDR1 SGHTA, CDR2 FQGTGA. The CDR3 totals 14 residues. CDR3 in DNA: TGTGCCAGCAGCTTAACAGGGGGCAGTCAGCCCCAGCATTTT. Amino acids: CASSLTGGSQPQHF.

This clone was seen a single time. The chain links TRBV6-5 to TRBJ2-1, with TRBD1 as a possible D gene (6 bases). The CDR3 is 16 residues long. The germline V and J ends were trimmed by 0 bases and 5 bases, with 14 bases remaining between them. Germline loops: CDR1 MNHEY, CDR2 SVGAGI. The CDR3 nucleotides read TGTGCCAGCAGTTACTCTGATTGGACAGCTAACAATGAGCAGTTCTTC. It is translated as CASSYSDWTANNEQFF.

The chain employs TRBV4-3 and TRBJ1-2, with TRBD1 matching over 10 bases. The CDR3 length is 16 residues. Germline CDR1 is LGHNA and CDR2 is YSLEER. V lost 1 base to trimming and J lost 2 bases; unmatched junction nucleotides: 4. The CDR3 coding sequence is TGCGCCAGCAGCCAAGGGACAGGGGGAACCAACTATGGCTACACCTTC. Amino acid sequence: CASSQGTGGTNYGYTF.